Here is one TCR beta chain with its context. The sample originates from a study of blood T cell repertoires in COVID-19. TCRdb's table, derived via immunoSEQ multiplex PCR, lists solely in-frame clones and lacks some. There are around 60,000 clones in the sample; 80% to 90% occur only once, and 5.5% to 6% lies in the top ten. Germline values: CDR1 SGHRS, CDR2 YFSETQ. With 3 bases clipped from V and 2 bases from J, the junction kept 8 bases outside the gene matches. The CDR3 length is 17 residues. The sample was peripheral blood. This clonotype originated in a woman aged 55-70 years with acute or convalescent COVID-19. The chain employs TRBV5-1 and TRBJ2-1; TRBD2 matches 10 bases. The CDR3 protein is CASSSLIAGGAYNEQFF. CDR3 DNA: TGCGCCAGCAGCTCCCTTATAGCGGGGGGTGCCTACAATGAGCAGTTCTTC.